The 8 T cell receptor beta chains in this list originate from one sample, sequenced in a study of regulatory T cells in long-lasting Graves disease. Time point indicated: persistent/refractory GD, antithyroid drugs over 5 years with positive TRAb. Preparation of the TCR library used RNA extracted from PBMCs. Arm-PCR with iRepertoire HTBI primers amplified the CDR3 regions for these TCR beta libraries. TCRdb itself ran the multiplex PCR reads through MiXCR, one entry per CDR3 protein. The repertoire consists of hundreds of thousands of distinct CDR3 sequences, with roughly a fifth occurring once and the leading ten covering roughly 6.9%. This sample comprised peripheral blood mononuclear cells (PBMCs), obtained when the disease was refractory, from a patient treated with antithyroid drugs. The origin of the receptors is a female donor with Graves disease.

As concerns this clonotype: Being one base from a much bigger clone, this may be a read error. The chain employs TRBV6-5 and TRBJ1-1; 12 nucleotides line up with TRBD1. With 4 bases clipped from V and 1 base from J, the junction kept 10 bases outside the gene matches. CDR3 length equals 18 residues. Germline CDR1 reads MNHEY; CDR2 reads SVGAGI. In DNA, the CDR3 is TGTGCCAGCAGTTTCTCGGGACAGGGGGCAAGAGGGAACACTGAAGCTTTCTTT. It encodes CASSFSGQGARGNTEAFF.

In this sample, this clonotype turned up a few times. The chain joins TRBV7-9 to TRBJ2-5, with TRBD1 matching over 12 bases. Germline V gene sequence: CDR1 SEHNR, CDR2 FQNEAQ (reference sequence). V trimming: 5 bases; J trimming: 0 bases; junction bases outside the gene matches: 7. The CDR3 is 17 residues long. CDR3 residues: CASSLGTGGGYQETQYF. In DNA form, the CDR3 reads TGTGCCAGCAGCCTCGGGACAGGGGGCGGGTACCAAGAGACCCAGTACTTC.

The chain joins TRBV29-1 to TRBJ1-1, with D hard to call. This CDR3 contains 14 residues. Germline V gene sequence: CDR1 SQVTM, CDR2 ANQGSEA. Trimming stripped 6 bases from V and 8 bases from J, with 22 bases between. CDR3: CSVAVSLAGQEAFF. The CDR3 bases are TGCAGCGTCGCGGTTTCGCTTGCGGGCCAAGAAGCTTTCTTT.

V usage is TRBV28 and J usage is TRBJ2-1; 13 bases map to TRBD2. This CDR3 region has 18 residues. Germline CDR1 MDHEN, CDR2 SYDVKM. V dropped 5 bases and J dropped 0; count of bases not matched to a gene: 7. The CDR3 loop reads CASSPGLAGALSYNEQFF. The CDR3, as DNA: TGTGCCAGCAGTCCCGGACTAGCGGGGGCGCTCTCCTACAATGAGCAGTTCTTC.

The chain combines TRBV9 with TRBJ1-6; TRBD1 matches 10 bases. The V gene's germline CDR1 is SGDLS and CDR2 YYNGEE. With V trimmed by 0 bases and J by 9 bases, 9 bases remained unmatched. CDR3 size: 17 residues. The CDR3 loop is CASSVGPPGTGVSPLHF. In DNA form, the CDR3 reads TGTGCCAGCAGCGTAGGACCTCCCGGGACAGGGGTTTCACCCCTCCACTTT.

V is TRBV11-2 and J is TRBJ2-1; 14 bases align to TRBD2. CDR1 is SGHAT and CDR2 is FQNNGV in the germline V gene. V was clipped by 5 bases and J by 5 bases; unmatched bases: 2. There are 15 residues in the CDR3. DNA of the CDR3: TGTGCCAGCAGCCAGACTAGCGGGAGGGACAATGAGCAGTTCTTC. It yields the protein CASSQTSGRDNEQFF.

This clonotype was found once. J is TRBJ2-3 and V is TRBV20-1, with D perhaps TRBD1 (5 bases). Germline V gives CDR1 DFQATT, CDR2 SNEGSKA (reference sequence). Trimming shortened V by 3 bases and J by 0 bases, and 13 bases separated the two germline ends. This CDR3 is built from 15 residues. This chain's CDR3 is CSASLRQGSTDTQYF. The CDR3 DNA reads TGCAGTGCTAGCCTCCGCCAGGGCAGCACAGATACGCAGTATTTT.

This clonotype was seen only a few times. The V and J genes are TRBV30 and TRBJ2-7; D gene ambiguous. Looked up from germline, CDR1 is GTSNPN and CDR2 is SVGIG (reference sequence). V shed 0 bases and J shed 2 bases, with 5 bases lying between them. This CDR3 spans 12 amino acids. The CDR3 is CAWSVPPYEQYF. The CDR3, as DNA: TGTGCCTGGAGTGTACCGCCCTACGAGCAGTACTTC.